This is a list of T cell receptor beta chains from one sample in a study of control samples from healthy donors and cancer patients. Profiled with immunoSEQ multiplex PCR; TCRdb holds only in-frame clones, not every one. This repertoire shows about 160,000 clones, 70% to 90% found once; its top ten account for around 12%. Sequencing input: blood. The receptor set was obtained from a man aged 25-40 years in good health. CDR3s include the opening cysteine and the closing phenylalanine or tryptophan. Each record gives: clone size, D gene, J gene, V gene, CDR3 DNA, CDR3 protein. The D gene is left open where the match is weak. Rows may omit the clone size; those that give it use once, few, many or a size class.

>once|NA|TRBJ1-6|TRBV28
TGTGCCAGCACCCCCCTGGGGACGGGGACTAATTCACCCCTCCACTTT
CASTPLGTGTNSPLHF
>NA|NA|TRBJ1-3|TRBV6-5
TGTGCCAGCAGTTCAGGGTCGTACTCTGGAAACACCATATATTTT
CASSSGSYSGNTIYF
>once|NA|TRBJ1-4|TRBV7-9
TGTGCCAGCAGCTTACAGGAGGGGAAATTTTCTGAAAAACTGTTTTTT
CASSLQEGKFSEKLFF
>NA|NA|TRBJ2-1|TRBV14
TGTGCCAGCAGCCAAGTCTCAGTTGATGAGCAGTTCTTC
CASSQVSVDEQFF
>NA|NA|TRBJ2-7|TRBV28
TGTGCCAGCAGTTTGCACAGGGCCTACGAGCAGTACTTC
CASSLHRAYEQYF
>NA|NA|TRBJ1-3|TRBV28
TGTGCCAGCAGTTTGTCCCGGAGGGGAAACACCATATATTTT
CASSLSRRGNTIYF
>NA|NA|TRBJ2-6|TRBV5-1
TGCGCCAGCAGCTTTACTGTCAGCTCTGGGGCCAACGTCCTGACTTTC
CASSFTVSSGANVLTF
>NA|NA|TRBJ1-5|TRBV27
TGTGCCAGCACCCCCCCGATTAGTACCCAGCATTTT
CASTPPISTQHF
>NA|NA|TRBJ1-1|TRBV9
TGTGCCAGCAGCTCCTCCGGAACCCCCGGCACTGAAGCTTTCTTT
CASSSSGTPGTEAFF
>NA|TRBD2|TRBJ2-3|TRBV5-1
TGCGCCAGCAGTCCCGCGACTAGCGGGGGGTCAGATACGCAGTATTTT
CASSPATSGGSDTQYF
>NA|NA|TRBJ2-1|TRBV4-3
TGCGCCAGCAGCCAAGAGACCACCCTTCGATCCAATGAGCAGTTCTTC
CASSQETTLRSNEQFF
>NA|TRBD2|TRBJ2-1|TRBV11-3
TGTGCCAGCAGCTTAGTTGAGGGCGGGAGGCAGTTCTTC
CASSLVEGGRQFF
>NA|NA|TRBJ1-2|TRBV11-1
TGTGCCAGCAGCTCTCCCCCTGACAGACCTAACTATGGCTACACCTTC
CASSSPPDRPNYGYTF
>NA|TRBD2|TRBJ2-2|TRBV27
TGTGCCAGCACACTTCGAGGGCTGGTGGGACTAGCGGGAGTAACCGGGGAGCTGTTTTTT
CASTLRGLVGLAGVTGELFF
>NA|TRBD2|TRBJ2-1|TRBV6-2/TRBV6-3
TGTGCCAGCAGTTACGAAGCGGGAGGGCCCTACAATGAGCAGTTCTTC
CASSYEAGGPYNEQFF
>NA|TRBD2|TRBJ2-4|TRBV11-2
TGTGCCAGCAGCTTAGTTTCAGGGAGGGAAAACATTCAGTACTTC
CASSLVSGRENIQYF
>NA|NA|TRBJ2-7|TRBV4-1
TGCGCCAGCAGTCCAAGAGAAGCGTCTACCTACGAGCAGTACTTC
CASSPREASTYEQYF
>NA|TRBD1|TRBJ1-2|TRBV29-1
TGCAGCGTCGGGACAGACTATGGCTACACCTTC
CSVGTDYGYTF
>NA|NA|TRBJ1-3|TRBV7-2
TGTGCCAGCAGTCTAGGGGGAAACACCATATATTTT
CASSLGGNTIYF
>once|NA|TRBJ1-4|TRBV28
TGTGCCAGCAGTCAGGGGACAATGAATGAAAAACTGTTTTTT
CASSQGTMNEKLFF
>NA|NA|TRBJ1-4|TRBV6-2/TRBV6-3
TGTGCCAGCAGCAACAGAGGATTCGAAAAACTGTTTTTT
CASSNRGFEKLFF
>once|TRBD2|TRBJ2-1|TRBV30
TGTGCCTGGACCCCGGGGACTAGCGGATACAATGAGCAGTTCTTC
CAWTPGTSGYNEQFF
>NA|NA|TRBJ2-1|TRBV20-1
TGCAGTGCTATACGTTCCGGTGAGCAGTTCTTC
CSAIRSGEQFF
>once|NA|TRBJ1-5|TRBV19
TGTGCCAGTAGTATAACGTTTTCGGGCAATCAGCCCCAGCATTTT
CASSITFSGNQPQHF
>NA|NA|TRBJ1-5|TRBV2
TGTGCCAGCAGTCGGGACACCAATCAGCCCCAGCATTTT
CASSRDTNQPQHF
>NA|NA|TRBJ2-2|TRBV27
TGTGCCAGCAGTTTAAAAACTCGGGACACCGGGGAGCTGTTTTTT
CASSLKTRDTGELFF
>NA|TRBD1|TRBJ2-5|TRBV7-9
TGTGCCAGCAGCTTAGTCGGGACAGGGGGAGAGACCCAGTACTTC
CASSLVGTGGETQYF
>NA|NA|TRBJ2-7|TRBV20-1
TGCAGTGCTATTAGCTCCTACGAGCAGTACTTC
CSAISSYEQYF
>NA|NA|TRBJ1-1|TRBV3-1/TRBV3-2
TGTGCCAGCAGCCCGGGGGAGGGAGCTTTCTTT
CASSPGEGAFF
>NA|NA|TRBJ2-2|TRBV5-4
TGTGCCAGCAGCCCACCGGGTAGAGGGACCGGGGAGCTGTTTTTT
CASSPPGRGTGELFF
>NA|NA|TRBJ2-4|TRBV11-2
TGTGCCAGCAGCTCTACAGGTGCGGCGGCCAAAAACATTCAGTACTTC
CASSSTGAAAKNIQYF